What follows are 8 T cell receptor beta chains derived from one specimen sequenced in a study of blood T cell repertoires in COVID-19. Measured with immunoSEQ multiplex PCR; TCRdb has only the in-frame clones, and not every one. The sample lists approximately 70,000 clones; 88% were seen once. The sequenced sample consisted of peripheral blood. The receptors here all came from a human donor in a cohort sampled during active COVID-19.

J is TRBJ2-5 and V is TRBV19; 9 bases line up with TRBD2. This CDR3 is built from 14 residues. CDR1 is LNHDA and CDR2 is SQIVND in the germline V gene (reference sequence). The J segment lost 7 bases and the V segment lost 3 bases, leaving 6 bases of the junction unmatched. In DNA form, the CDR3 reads TGTGCCAGTAGTATGAACGGCGGGGGGGGGACCCAGTACTTC. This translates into CASSMNGGGGTQYF.

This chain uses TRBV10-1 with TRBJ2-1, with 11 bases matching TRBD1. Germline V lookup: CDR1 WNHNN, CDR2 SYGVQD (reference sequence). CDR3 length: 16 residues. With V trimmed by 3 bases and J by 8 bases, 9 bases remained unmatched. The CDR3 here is CASSDPADRGHDEQFF. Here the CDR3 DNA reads TGCGCCAGCAGTGACCCTGCGGACAGGGGGCACGATGAGCAGTTCTTC.

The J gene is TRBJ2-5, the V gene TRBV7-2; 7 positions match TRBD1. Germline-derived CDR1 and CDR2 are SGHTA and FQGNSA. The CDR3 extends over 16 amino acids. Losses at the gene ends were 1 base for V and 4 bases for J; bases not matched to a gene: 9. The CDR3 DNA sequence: TGTGCCAGCAGCTTAGTATCCCATACAGGGGTAGAGACCCAGTACTTC. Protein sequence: CASSLVSHTGVETQYF.

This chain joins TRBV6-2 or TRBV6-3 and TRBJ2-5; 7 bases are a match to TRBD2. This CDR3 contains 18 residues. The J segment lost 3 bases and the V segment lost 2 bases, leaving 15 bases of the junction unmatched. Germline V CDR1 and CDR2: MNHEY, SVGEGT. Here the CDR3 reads CASSYRWEGRKEEETQYF. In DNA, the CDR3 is TGTGCCAGCAGTTACAGGTGGGAGGGCCGGAAAGAGGAAGAGACCCAGTACTTC.

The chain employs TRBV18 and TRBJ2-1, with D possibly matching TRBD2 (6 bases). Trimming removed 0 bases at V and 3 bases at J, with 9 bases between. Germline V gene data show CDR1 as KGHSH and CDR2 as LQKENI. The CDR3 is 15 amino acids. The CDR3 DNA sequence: TGTGCCAGCTCACCACCGGAGGGAGACTACAATGAGCAGTTCTTC. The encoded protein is CASSPPEGDYNEQFF.

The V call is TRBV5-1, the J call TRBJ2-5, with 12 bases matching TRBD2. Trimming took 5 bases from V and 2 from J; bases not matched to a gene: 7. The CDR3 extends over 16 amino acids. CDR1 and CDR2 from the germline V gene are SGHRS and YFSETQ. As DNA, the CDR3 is TGCGCCAGCAGTACCTCAGGACTAGCGGGGCAAGAGACCCAGTACTTC. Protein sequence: CASSTSGLAGQETQYF. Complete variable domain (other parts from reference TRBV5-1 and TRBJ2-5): KAGVTQTPRYLIKTRGQQVTLSCSPISGHRSVSWYQQTPGQGLQFLFEYFSETQRNKGNFPGRFSGRQFSNSRSEMNVSTLELGDSALYLCASSTSGLAGQETQYFGPGTRLLVL.

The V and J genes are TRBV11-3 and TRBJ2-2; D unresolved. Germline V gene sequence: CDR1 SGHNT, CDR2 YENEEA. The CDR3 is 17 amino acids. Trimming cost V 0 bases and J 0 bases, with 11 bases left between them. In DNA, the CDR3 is TGTGCCAGCAGCTTAGAGATGTGGGCCGCGAACACCGGGGAGCTGTTTTTT. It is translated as CASSLEMWAANTGELFF.

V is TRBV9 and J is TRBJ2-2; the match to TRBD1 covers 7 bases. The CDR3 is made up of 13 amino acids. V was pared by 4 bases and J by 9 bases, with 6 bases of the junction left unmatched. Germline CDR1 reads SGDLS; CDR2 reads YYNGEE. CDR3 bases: TGTGCCAGCAGCTTGGCAGGGGGTCGGGAGCTGTTTTTT. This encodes CASSLAGGRELFF.